These 31 T cell receptor beta chains were sequenced from one sample in a study of human T cells and chemical hapten exposure. Sample time point: patch test 2, 6 weeks after DPC sensitization. Treatment meaning: therapeutic diphenylcyclopropenone sensitization with weekly scalp DPC. Each CDR3 protein is one row after TCRdb ran MiXCR on the RACE reads. The sample lists about 54,000 distinct CDR3 sequences, 8.5% to 10% occurring once. Sequenced material: whole blood, taken in connection with sensitization to the hapten diphenylcyclopropenone (DPC). The source is a woman aged 45-60 years with alopecia areata. Some clones in this sample may be carry-over from other donors' samples.

This clonotype was seen a handful of times. This chain joins TRBV29-1 and TRBJ2-5, with D possibly matching TRBD1 (6 bases). CDR3 size: 12 residues. Germline loops: CDR1 SQVTM, CDR2 ANQGSEA. The V end was cut by 6 bases, the J end by 3 bases, with 11 bases between. DNA for the CDR3: TGCAGCGTGAGGACAGAGAAAGAGACCCAGTACTTC. Amino acid sequence: CSVRTEKETQYF.

Many counts were recorded for this clonotype. The genes are TRBV28 and TRBJ2-3; D not resolved. Germline CDR1 and CDR2: MDHEN and SYDVKM. V lost 4 bases and J lost 3, with 2 bases in between. This CDR3 region has 11 residues. The CDR3 DNA reads TGTGCCAGCAGTTGGACAGATACGCAGTATTTT. This gives the protein CASSWTDTQYF. Full variable domain (rest looked up from reference TRBV28 and TRBJ2-3): DVKVTQSSRYLVKRTGEKVFLECVQDMDHENMFWYRQDPGLGLRLIYFSYDVKMKEKGDIPEGYSVSREKKERFSLILESASTNQTSMYLCASSWTDTQYFGPGTRLTVL.

This clonotype has a count of ten or more. This chain links TRBV4-2 with TRBJ1-4, with D unresolved. The CDR3 runs to 15 residues. Germline V CDR1 and CDR2: LGHNA, YNFKEQ. The V end lost 1 base, the J end lost 3 bases, and 9 bases lay between the germline ends. This chain's CDR3 is CASSQGTAANEKLFF. In DNA form, the CDR3 reads TGTGCCAGCAGCCAAGGGACGGCAGCTAATGAAAAACTGTTTTTT.

This clonotype was counted at least ten times. The V gene is TRBV7-8, the J gene TRBJ2-4; 10 nucleotides agree with TRBD1. Germline V lookup: CDR1 SGHVS, CDR2 FQNEAQ. The CDR3 is made up of 16 amino acids. V lost 5 bases, J lost 0 bases, and 4 bases stayed unmatched. CDR3 sequence: CASSGRDRGAKNIQYF. CDR3 bases: TGTGCCAGCAGCGGGAGGGACAGGGGAGCCAAAAACATTCAGTACTTC.

The rearrangement links TRBV9 to TRBJ2-2; D not certain. There are 13 residues in the CDR3. The germline V and J ends were trimmed by 0 bases and 1 base, with 1 base remaining between them. In germline, CDR1 is SGDLS, CDR2 YYNGEE. The CDR3 loop reads CASSVGNTGELFF. CDR3 nucleotide sequence: TGTGCCAGCAGCGTAGGGAACACCGGGGAGCTGTTTTTT. The whole variable domain, filled in from reference TRBV9 and TRBJ2-2, reads DSGVTQTPKHLITATGQRVTLRCSPRSGDLSVYWYQQSLDQGLQFLIQYYNGEERAKGNILERFSAQQFPDLHSELNLSSLELGDSALYFCASSVGNTGELFFGEGSRLTVL.

This clonotype showed up just once. A much larger clone differs from this one at a single base, so this may be a read error. The chain joins TRBV20-1 to TRBJ1-1; 7 positions match TRBD1. This CDR3 is built from 14 residues. The germline V gene encodes CDR1 DFQATT and CDR2 SNEGSKA (reference sequence). The V gene end was trimmed by 3 bases and the J gene end by 4 bases; junction bases not matched to a gene: 8. The CDR3 DNA reads TGCAGTGCTAGCGCCCAGACAGGGTCCACTGAAGCTTTCTTT. Amino acid sequence: CSASAQTGSTEAFF.

This clonotype showed up just a few times. Here the CDR3 DNA reads TGTGCCAGCAGCTTGTATTTTTCGGGGGGATCACCCCTCCACTTT. The encoded protein is CASSLYFSGGSPLHF. The chain combines TRBV11-2 with TRBJ1-6; the D gene is possibly TRBD1 (5 bases). Germline lookup yields CDR1 SGHAT and CDR2 FQNNGV. The CDR3 contains 15 residues. V shed 3 bases and J shed 10 bases, with 16 bases lying between them.

The chain links TRBV6-2 or TRBV6-3 to TRBJ2-1; 7 bases map to TRBD2. V dropped 5 bases and J dropped 0; count of bases not matched to a gene: 4. The CDR3 is 15 amino acids. The germline V gene has CDR1 MNHEY and CDR2 SVGEGT. CDR3: CASSRLASSYNEQFF. DNA for the CDR3: TGTGCCAGCAGTCGACTAGCCTCCTCCTACAATGAGCAGTTCTTC.

The V and J genes are TRBV7-2 and TRBJ2-5; D unclear. V was shortened by 3 bases and J by 1 base, with 9 bases between the two germline ends. Germline V CDR1 and CDR2: SGHTA, FQGNSA. This CDR3 region has 14 residues. CDR3 bases: TGTGCCAGCAGCTTTAGGACCGTCCAAGAGACCCAGTACTTC. This translates into CASSFRTVQETQYF.

In this sample, this clonotype turned up many times. V gene TRBV7-9 combines with J gene TRBJ1-4, with unresolved D. Trimming removed 5 bases from V and 4 bases from J, with 14 bases in between. Germline lookup yields CDR1 SEHNR and CDR2 FQNEAQ (reference sequence). The CDR3 sequence is 15 residues long. CDR3: CASSHSLGFNEKLFF. For the CDR3, the DNA is TGTGCCAGCAGCCACAGCCTAGGTTTTAATGAAAAACTGTTTTTT.

In its sample, this clonotype was seen many times. This chain uses TRBV19 with TRBJ1-2, with TRBD1 matching over 9 bases. This CDR3 has 14 residues. Germline trimming cut 10 bases from V and 3 bases from J; bases unmatched to any gene: 9. The germline V gene encodes CDR1 LNHDA and CDR2 SQIVND (reference sequence). The CDR3 nucleotides are TGTGCCACCACCGGGACAGGGTGGGACTATGGCTACACCTTC. The encoded protein is CATTGTGWDYGYTF.

This clonotype has ten or more counts. This chain connects TRBV27 to TRBJ1-6; weak D call: TRBD1 (5 bases). This CDR3 contains 13 residues. V dropped 4 bases and J dropped 9 bases, with 10 bases sitting between them. Germline V CDR1 and CDR2: MNHEY, SMNVEV (reference sequence). The CDR3 spells CASSWGLGSPLHF. CDR3 nucleotides: TGTGCCAGCAGTTGGGGGTTGGGTTCACCCCTCCACTTT.

This clonotype was recorded at least ten times. This chain connects TRBV3-1 to TRBJ1-2; D gene uncertain. V was cut by 1 base and J by 2 bases, with 5 bases left in between. This CDR3 contains 13 residues. Looked up from germline, CDR1 is LGHDT and CDR2 is YNNKEL (reference sequence). The chain's CDR3 is CASSQVGNYGYTF. CDR3 sequence (DNA): TGTGCCAGCAGCCAAGTCGGGAACTATGGCTACACCTTC.

This clonotype was seen only a few times. V gene TRBV18 combines with J gene TRBJ2-3; D remains unclear. The germline V gene has CDR1 KGHSH and CDR2 LQKENI. The CDR3 loop spans 17 amino acids. V was cut by 2 bases and J by 0 bases, with 15 bases left in between. Here the CDR3 reads CASSPVNPSSSTDTQYF. Written as DNA, the CDR3 is TGTGCCAGCTCACCAGTCAATCCGAGTAGCAGCACAGATACGCAGTATTTT.

CDR3: CSAPPGRETQYF. In nucleotides, the CDR3 is TGCAGTGCTCCCCCTGGACGGGAGACCCAGTACTTC. The chain has TRBV20-1 and TRBJ2-5, with unresolved D. The CDR3 covers 12 residues. The germline V gene encodes CDR1 DFQATT and CDR2 SNEGSKA (reference sequence). V was trimmed by 5 bases and J by 5 bases, leaving 12 bases between them.

The chain carries TRBV28 and TRBJ1-4; D ambiguous. Deletions cut 8 bases from V and 10 bases from J, with 20 bases between. This CDR3 spans 14 amino acids. In germline, CDR1 is MDHEN, CDR2 SYDVKM. The CDR3 DNA reads as TGTGCCAGCGGAGACACTGCCTCCGAGGGAAAACTGTTTTTT. Its protein product is CASGDTASEGKLFF.

This clonotype appeared many times. This chain connects TRBV15 to TRBJ1-5, with 8 positions matching TRBD1. The CDR3 covers 15 residues. V was clipped by 9 bases and J by 4 bases; unmatched bases: 11. The germline CDR1 and CDR2 sequences are LNHNV and YYDKDF (reference sequence). The CDR3 region has the DNA TGTGCCACTGGCGAGAGGGACAGGCCTAATCAGCCCCAGCATTTT. It encodes CATGERDRPNQPQHF.

This clonotype was seen ten or more times. The genes are TRBV2 and TRBJ1-1; 10 bases are shared with TRBD1. V dropped 6 bases and J dropped 0; count of bases not matched to a gene: 1. CDR3 length equals 14 residues. Per germline, CDR1 SNHLY and CDR2 FYNNEI. This chain's CDR3 is CASRGTGVNTEAFF. Here the CDR3 DNA reads TGTGCCAGCAGGGGGACAGGGGTGAACACTGAAGCTTTCTTT.

The CDR3 region has the DNA TGTGCCAGCAGTCAATACACAGATACGCAGTATTTT. Amino acids: CASSQYTDTQYF. J is TRBJ2-3 and V is TRBV7-2, with D unclear. CDR1 SGHTA and CDR2 FQGNSA come from the germline V gene. The V end was cut by 6 bases, the J end by 2 bases, with 6 bases between. The CDR3 runs 12 residues.

In its sample, this clonotype was seen a few times. The gene calls are TRBV6-2 or TRBV6-3 and TRBJ2-2; D gene ambiguous. V was cut by 10 bases and J by 6 bases, with 9 bases left in between. Germline-derived CDR1 and CDR2 are MNHEY and SVGEGT. CDR3 length: 11 amino acids. In DNA, the CDR3 is TGTGCCACCACAGTGTCCGGGGAGCTGTTTTTT. It encodes CATTVSGELFF.

The rearrangement links TRBV25-1 to TRBJ2-7; 9 bases line up with TRBD1. This CDR3 is built from 15 residues. The germline CDR1 and CDR2 sequences are MGHDK and SYGVNS. Trimming cost V 5 bases and J 2 bases; bases outside gene matches: 7. The CDR3 reads CASSTHGTGPYEQYF. The CDR3 DNA is TGTGCCAGCAGTACACACGGGACAGGGCCCTACGAGCAGTACTTC.

V usage is TRBV9 and J usage is TRBJ2-5, with D unclear. The germline CDR1 and CDR2 sequences are SGDLS and YYNGEE. Trimming shortened V by 4 bases and J by 0 bases, and 10 bases separated the two germline ends. This CDR3 has 14 residues. The CDR3 nucleotides are TGTGCCAGCAGCCCCGGGCCGTACCAAGAGACCCAGTACTTC. Protein: CASSPGPYQETQYF.

This rearrangement joins TRBV5-1 to TRBJ2-4; perhaps D is TRBD1 or TRBD2 (6 bases each). Trimming left V 2 bases short and J 8 bases short, with 14 bases between. The germline CDR1 and CDR2 sequences are SGHRS and YFSETQ. The CDR3 consists of 14 residues. This chain's CDR3 is CASSFEGGMDIQYF. The CDR3 nucleotides are TGCGCCAGCAGCTTTGAGGGGGGAATGGACATTCAGTACTTC.

This clonotype has a count of ten or more. The V gene is TRBV6-6, the J gene TRBJ1-1, with D uncertain. Trimming removed 6 bases at V and 7 bases at J, with 15 bases between. CDR3 length equals 13 residues. Germline CDR1 MNHNY, CDR2 SVGAGI (reference sequence). The CDR3 nucleotides are TGTGCCAGCAGCGAGTTAGAGTCAGATGAAGCTTTCTTT. Protein product: CASSELESDEAFF.

The table lists this clonotype with many counts. The chain links TRBV6-5 to TRBJ2-3; 7 bases are shared with TRBD2. The CDR3 contains 15 residues. Germline V gene lookup returns CDR1 MNHEY and CDR2 SVGAGI. V trimming: 2 bases; J trimming: 2 bases; junction bases outside the gene matches: 4. CDR3 in amino acids: CASSYRGDHTDTQYF. In DNA form, the CDR3 reads TGTGCCAGCAGTTACCGGGGGGACCACACAGATACGCAGTATTTT.

This clonotype showed up just a few times. The chain recombines TRBV18 with TRBJ2-1, with 15 bases identical to TRBD2. V was clipped by 0 bases and J by 8 bases; unmatched bases: 5. The CDR3 has 17 amino acids. Germline CDR1 is KGHSH and CDR2 is LQKENI. The CDR3 loop is CASSPPGLAGGPDEQFF. The CDR3 DNA is TGTGCCAGCTCACCACCGGGACTAGCGGGGGGCCCCGATGAGCAGTTCTTC.

A few counts support this clonotype. The chain links TRBV4-3 to TRBJ2-1; 7 bases are shared with TRBD1. CDR1 is LGHNA and CDR2 is YSLEER in the germline V gene. The CDR3 has 17 amino acids. V lost 0 bases to trimming and J lost 5 bases; unmatched junction nucleotides: 10. As DNA, the CDR3 is TGCGCCAGCAGCCAAGAAGGGTACAGGGGATTGAACAATGAGCAGTTCTTC. It specifies CASSQEGYRGLNNEQFF.

V usage is TRBV18 and J usage is TRBJ2-7; maybe TRBD2 (6 bases). The V end lost 0 bases, the J end lost 4 bases, and 19 bases lay between the germline ends. The CDR3 is 17 amino acids. The germline CDR1 and CDR2 sequences are KGHSH and LQKENI. The CDR3 protein is CASSPPNTGGFRYEQYF. Written as DNA, the CDR3 is TGTGCCAGCTCACCACCCAATACCGGGGGTTTTAGGTACGAGCAGTACTTC. The full variable domain, completed using reference TRBV18 and TRBJ2-7, is NAGVMQNPRHLVRRRGQEARLRCSPMKGHSHVYWYRQLPEEGLKFMVYLQKENIIDESGMPKERFSAEFPKEGPSILRIQQVVRGDSAAYFCASSPPNTGGFRYEQYFGPGTRLTVT.

CDR3 amino acids: CASVETSGGADTQYF. The CDR3 region has the DNA TGTGCCAGTGTTGAGACTAGCGGAGGGGCAGATACGCAGTATTTT. This chain uses TRBV19 with TRBJ2-3, with TRBD2 identical over 9 bases. The CDR3 has 15 amino acids. Germline CDR1 LNHDA, CDR2 SQIVND (reference sequence). Trimming took 8 bases from V and 4 from J; bases not matched to a gene: 10.

This clonotype was counted at least ten times. The CDR3, as DNA: TGTGCCAGCAGGCGGACGGGGGACCATCAGCCCCAGCATTTT. Translating it yields CASRRTGDHQPQHF. The chain employs TRBV6-6 and TRBJ1-5; D is perhaps TRBD1 (5 bases). Germline V gives CDR1 MNHNY, CDR2 SVGAGI (reference sequence). V shed 6 bases and J shed 5 bases, with 14 bases lying between them. The CDR3 spans 14 residues.

This clonotype was observed many times. This CDR3 reads CASSSGQGTEAFF. The CDR3 DNA reads as TGTGCCAGCAGTTCTGGACAGGGCACTGAAGCTTTCTTT. The genes are TRBV28 and TRBJ1-1; 8 nucleotides match TRBD1. Germline CDR1 reads MDHEN; CDR2 reads SYDVKM. Trimming removed 4 bases from V and 4 bases from J; junction bases left unmatched: 2. The CDR3 spans 13 residues.